This T cell receptor (beta chain) was captured by sequencing in a study of a mutant IDH1 vaccine in newly diagnosed glioma. In the study overall: Patients were given eight vaccinations, scheduled in weeks 1, 3, 5, 7, 11, 15, 19 and 23.

As for time point: week 5, during vaccination. The investigators gave 300 ug of mutant IDH1 20-mer peptide in each vaccine dose, together with topical imiquimod. CDR3 length: 13 residues. From germline, CDR1 is ENHRY and CDR2 SYGVKD. V lost 7 bases to trimming and J lost 0 bases, with 10 bases between them. TCRdb keeps only in-frame clones here, not all; method: immunoSEQ multiplex PCR. The sample carries 30,000 to 40,000 clones, roughly four fifths recorded once. Worth noting for this clone: Its antigen is still unknown.

The sequence came from a man aged 25 to 40 with glioma. The sequences come from PBMCs, collected from a glioma patient whose treatment included an IDH1 peptide vaccine. V and J are TRBV10-3 and TRBJ2-7; no definite D call. CDR3 bases: TGTGCCATCAAGCCAGGTAGCTCCTACGAGCAGTACTTC. It is translated as CAIKPGSSYEQYF.